This T cell receptor (beta chain) was obtained from a study of blood T cell repertoires in COVID-19. Study background: Acute and convalescent COVID-19 specimens originated in the United States, Italy and Spain.

The CDR3 is 16 amino acids. Germline-derived CDR1 and CDR2 are MGHRA and YSYEKL. V gave up 2 bases and J gave up 0 bases; unmatched junction bases: 1. The protocol was immunoSEQ multiplex PCR, while the TCRdb copy is restricted to in-frame clones and leaves out a portion. The sample shows about 100,000 clones, around 86% of them seen only once. The receptor was derived from a man between 60 and 75 years old with acute or convalescent COVID-19. The material sequenced was peripheral blood. This chain connects TRBV4-1 to TRBJ2-1, with 10 bases that match TRBD2. This CDR3 reads CASSQQREGSYNEQFF. The CDR3 DNA reads TGCGCCAGCAGCCAACAGCGGGAGGGCTCCTACAATGAGCAGTTCTTC.